The clone carrying this T cell receptor beta chain was recorded many times. Its antigen is as yet unknown. After removal of 8 bases from V and 4 bases from J, the junction contained 6 bases not matched to a gene. The CDR3 has 13 residues. Per germline, CDR1 MNHEY and CDR2 SMNVEV (reference sequence). Regarding time point: newly diagnosed GD, antithyroid drugs for less than 3 months. After RNA was extracted from PBMCs, the TCR library was made from it. The entry originates in a study of regulatory T cells in long-lasting Graves disease. Points from the study as a whole: There were preferences for TRBV28, TRBJ1-2 and TRBJ2-5 in persistent disease.

Construction of the TCR beta libraries employed iRepertoire HTBI primers in conjunction with Arm-PCR of CDR3 regions. MiXCR, run by TCRdb on the multiplex PCR reads, gives a single entry per CDR3 protein. The sample shows about 610,000 distinct CDR3 sequences, 15% to 20% of them seen only once. These data also featured in a second study, about T cells in Graves' hyperthyroidism and ophthalmopathy. Turning to that study: Newly diagnosed hyperthyroidism, duration under 2 months, in patients aged 18 to 65. The primer set for the first-round RT-PCR of the TCR CDR3 was HTBI.

The sequence derives from a man aged 18-30 years with Graves disease. This sample comprised peripheral blood mononuclear cells (PBMCs), obtained at new diagnosis, from a patient treated with antithyroid drugs. V gene TRBV27 combines with J gene TRBJ2-7, with 9 bases lining up with TRBD1. The CDR3 reads CASHGTGKYEQYF. In nucleotides, the CDR3 is TGTGCCAGCCACGGGACAGGGAAATACGAGCAGTACTTC.